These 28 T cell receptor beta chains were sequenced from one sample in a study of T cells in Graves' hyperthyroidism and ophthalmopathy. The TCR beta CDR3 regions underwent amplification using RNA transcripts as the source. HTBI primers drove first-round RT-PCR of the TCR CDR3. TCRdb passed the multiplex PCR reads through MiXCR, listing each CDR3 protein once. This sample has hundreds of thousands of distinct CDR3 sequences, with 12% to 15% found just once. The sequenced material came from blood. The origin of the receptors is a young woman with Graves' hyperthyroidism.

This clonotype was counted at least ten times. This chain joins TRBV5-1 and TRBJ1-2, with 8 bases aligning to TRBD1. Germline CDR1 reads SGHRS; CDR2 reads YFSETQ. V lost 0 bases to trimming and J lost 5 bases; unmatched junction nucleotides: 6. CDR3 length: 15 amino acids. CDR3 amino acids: CASSLDPGGTYGYTF. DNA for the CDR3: TGCGCCAGCAGCTTGGATCCAGGGGGCACTTATGGCTACACCTTC.

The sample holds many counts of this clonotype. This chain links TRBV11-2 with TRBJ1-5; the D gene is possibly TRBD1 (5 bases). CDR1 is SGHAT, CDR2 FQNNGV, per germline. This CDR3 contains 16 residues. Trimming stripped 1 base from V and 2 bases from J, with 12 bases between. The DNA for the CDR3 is TGTGCCAGCAGCTTAGGCCCGGGGGTCGGCAATCAGCCCCAGCATTTT. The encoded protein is CASSLGPGVGNQPQHF.

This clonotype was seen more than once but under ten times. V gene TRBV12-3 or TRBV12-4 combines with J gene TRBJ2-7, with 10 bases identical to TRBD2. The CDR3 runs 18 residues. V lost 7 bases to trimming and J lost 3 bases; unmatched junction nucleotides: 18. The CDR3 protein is CASTLGRAASGGLYEQYF. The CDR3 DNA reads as TGTGCCAGCACCCTGGGCAGGGCTGCTAGCGGGGGCCTCTACGAGCAGTACTTC.

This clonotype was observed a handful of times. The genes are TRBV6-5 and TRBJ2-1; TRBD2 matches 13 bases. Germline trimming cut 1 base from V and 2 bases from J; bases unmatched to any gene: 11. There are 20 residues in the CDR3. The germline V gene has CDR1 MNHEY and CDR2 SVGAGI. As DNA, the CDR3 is TGTGCCAGCAGTTACTTCCGAACTGGGACTAGCGGGGACCCCTACAATGAGCAGTTCTTC. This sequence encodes CASSYFRTGTSGDPYNEQFF.

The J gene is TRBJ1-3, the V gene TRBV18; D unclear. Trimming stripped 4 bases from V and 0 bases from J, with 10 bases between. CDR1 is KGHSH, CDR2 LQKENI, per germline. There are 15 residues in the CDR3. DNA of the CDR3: TGTGCCAGCTCACTAACGGAGCTCTCTGGAAACACCATATATTTT. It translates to CASSLTELSGNTIYF.

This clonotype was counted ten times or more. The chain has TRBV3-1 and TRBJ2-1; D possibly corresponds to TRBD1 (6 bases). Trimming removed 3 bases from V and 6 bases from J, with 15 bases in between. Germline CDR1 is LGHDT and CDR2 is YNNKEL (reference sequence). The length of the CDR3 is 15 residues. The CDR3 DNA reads TGTGCCAGCAGCCATGCAGGGGCCAGGGTCAATGAGCAGTTCTTC. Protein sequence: CASSHAGARVNEQFF.

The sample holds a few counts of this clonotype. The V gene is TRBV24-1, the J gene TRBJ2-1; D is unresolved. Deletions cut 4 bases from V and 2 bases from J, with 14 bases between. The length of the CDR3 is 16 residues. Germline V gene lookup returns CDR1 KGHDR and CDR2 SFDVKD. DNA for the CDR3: TGTGCCACCAGTGAGAAAAACAGCTACCCCTACAATGAGCAGTTCTTC. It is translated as CATSEKNSYPYNEQFF.

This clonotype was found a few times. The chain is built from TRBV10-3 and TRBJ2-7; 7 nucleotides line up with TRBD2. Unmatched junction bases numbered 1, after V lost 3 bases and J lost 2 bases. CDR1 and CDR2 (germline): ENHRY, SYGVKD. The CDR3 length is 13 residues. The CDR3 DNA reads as TGTGCCATCAGTGAACGGGAGGCCTACGAGCAGTACTTC. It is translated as CAISEREAYEQYF.

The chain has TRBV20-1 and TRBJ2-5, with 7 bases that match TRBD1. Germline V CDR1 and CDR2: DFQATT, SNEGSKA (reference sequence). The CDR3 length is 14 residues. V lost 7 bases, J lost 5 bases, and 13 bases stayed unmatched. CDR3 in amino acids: CSVVGETGVETQYF. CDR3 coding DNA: TGCAGTGTGGTGGGGGAAACAGGGGTCGAGACCCAGTACTTC.

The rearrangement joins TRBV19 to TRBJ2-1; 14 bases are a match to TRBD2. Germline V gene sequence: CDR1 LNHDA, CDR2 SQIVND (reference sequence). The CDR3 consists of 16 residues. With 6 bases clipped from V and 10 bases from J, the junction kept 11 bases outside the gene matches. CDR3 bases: TGTGCCAGTAGGCTTACCGGGACTAGCGGGAGCGGGGAGCAGTTCTTC. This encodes CASRLTGTSGSGEQFF.

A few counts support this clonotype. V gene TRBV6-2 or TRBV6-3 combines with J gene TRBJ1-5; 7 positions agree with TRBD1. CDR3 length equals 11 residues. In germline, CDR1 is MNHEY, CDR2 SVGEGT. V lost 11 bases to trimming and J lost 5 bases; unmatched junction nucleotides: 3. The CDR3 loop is CARTGDQPQHF. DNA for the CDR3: TGTGCCCGGACAGGAGATCAGCCCCAGCATTTT.

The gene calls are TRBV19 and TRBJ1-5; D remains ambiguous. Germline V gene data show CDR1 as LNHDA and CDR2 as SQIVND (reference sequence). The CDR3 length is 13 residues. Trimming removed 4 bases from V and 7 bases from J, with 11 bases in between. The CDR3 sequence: CASSNAVGQPQHF. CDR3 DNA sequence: TGTGCCAGTAGTAATGCCGTTGGGCAGCCCCAGCATTTT.

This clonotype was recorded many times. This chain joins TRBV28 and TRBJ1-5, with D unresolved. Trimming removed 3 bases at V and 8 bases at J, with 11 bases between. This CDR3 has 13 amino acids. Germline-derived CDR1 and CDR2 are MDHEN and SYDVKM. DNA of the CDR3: TGTGCCAGCAGTTTGAACACGGTGGAGCCCCAGCATTTT. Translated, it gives CASSLNTVEPQHF.

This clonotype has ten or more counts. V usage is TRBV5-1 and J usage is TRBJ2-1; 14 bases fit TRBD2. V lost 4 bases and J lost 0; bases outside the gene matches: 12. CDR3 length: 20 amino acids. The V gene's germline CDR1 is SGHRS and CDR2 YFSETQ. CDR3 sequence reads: CASSTFTTSGRGSSYNEQFF. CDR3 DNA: TGCGCCAGCAGCACATTCACGACTAGCGGGAGGGGGAGCTCCTACAATGAGCAGTTCTTC.

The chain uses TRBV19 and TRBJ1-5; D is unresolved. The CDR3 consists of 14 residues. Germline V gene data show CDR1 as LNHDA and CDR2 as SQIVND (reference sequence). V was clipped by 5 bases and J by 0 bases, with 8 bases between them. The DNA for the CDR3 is TGTGCCAGTAGTTCCATAATTAGCAATCAGCCCCAGCATTTT. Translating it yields CASSSIISNQPQHF.

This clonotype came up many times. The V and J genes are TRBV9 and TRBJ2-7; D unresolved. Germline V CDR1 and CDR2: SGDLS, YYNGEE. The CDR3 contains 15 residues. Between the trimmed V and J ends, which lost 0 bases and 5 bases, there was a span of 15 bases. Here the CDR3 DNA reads TGTGCCAGCAGCGTAGGCGGCAGTCTCCAGCACGAGCAGTACTTC. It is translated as CASSVGGSLQHEQYF.

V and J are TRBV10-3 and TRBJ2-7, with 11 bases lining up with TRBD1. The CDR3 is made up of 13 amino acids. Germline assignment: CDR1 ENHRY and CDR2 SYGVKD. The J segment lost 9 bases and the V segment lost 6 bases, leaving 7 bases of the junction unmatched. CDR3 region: CAIRDLGQGVQYF. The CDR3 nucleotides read TGTGCCATCAGGGACTTGGGACAGGGGGTGCAGTACTTC.

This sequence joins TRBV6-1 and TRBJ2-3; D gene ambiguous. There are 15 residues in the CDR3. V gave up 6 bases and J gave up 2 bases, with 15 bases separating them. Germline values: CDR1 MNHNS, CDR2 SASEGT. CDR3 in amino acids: CASSTWPPNTDTQYF. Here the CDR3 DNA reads TGTGCCAGCAGCACATGGCCTCCTAACACAGATACGCAGTATTTT.

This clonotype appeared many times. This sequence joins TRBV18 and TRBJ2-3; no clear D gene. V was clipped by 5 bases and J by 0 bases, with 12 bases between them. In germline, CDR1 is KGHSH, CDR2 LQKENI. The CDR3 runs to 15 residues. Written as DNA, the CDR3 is TGTGCCAGCTCAGAAAGGCCTACTAGCACAGATACGCAGTATTTT. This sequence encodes CASSERPTSTDTQYF.

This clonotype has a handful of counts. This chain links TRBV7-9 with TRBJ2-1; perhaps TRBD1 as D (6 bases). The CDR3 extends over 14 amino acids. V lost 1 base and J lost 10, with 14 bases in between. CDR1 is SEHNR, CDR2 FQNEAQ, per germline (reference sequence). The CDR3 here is CASSLVGQETEQFF. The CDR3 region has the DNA TGTGCCAGCAGCTTAGTGGGACAAGAGACCGAGCAGTTCTTC.

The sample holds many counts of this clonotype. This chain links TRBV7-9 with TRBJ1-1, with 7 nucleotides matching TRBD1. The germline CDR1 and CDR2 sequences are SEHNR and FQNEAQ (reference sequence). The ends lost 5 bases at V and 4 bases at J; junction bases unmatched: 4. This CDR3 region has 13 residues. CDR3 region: CASSTGTVTEAFF. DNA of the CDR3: TGTGCCAGCAGCACCGGGACAGTCACTGAAGCTTTCTTT.

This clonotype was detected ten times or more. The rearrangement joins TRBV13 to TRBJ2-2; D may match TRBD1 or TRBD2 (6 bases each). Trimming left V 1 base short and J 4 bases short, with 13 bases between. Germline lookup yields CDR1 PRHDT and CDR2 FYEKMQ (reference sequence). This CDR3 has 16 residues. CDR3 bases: TGTGCCAGCAGCTTAGTTGGGGGGCACGGCACCGGGGAGCTGTTTTTT. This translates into CASSLVGGHGTGELFF.

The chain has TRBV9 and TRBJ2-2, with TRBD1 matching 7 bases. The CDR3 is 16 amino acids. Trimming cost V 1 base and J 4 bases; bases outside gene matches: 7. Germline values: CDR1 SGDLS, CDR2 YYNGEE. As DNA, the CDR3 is TGTGCCAGCAGCGTAAATAGGGGGCTCGGCACCGGGGAGCTGTTTTTT. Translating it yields CASSVNRGLGTGELFF.

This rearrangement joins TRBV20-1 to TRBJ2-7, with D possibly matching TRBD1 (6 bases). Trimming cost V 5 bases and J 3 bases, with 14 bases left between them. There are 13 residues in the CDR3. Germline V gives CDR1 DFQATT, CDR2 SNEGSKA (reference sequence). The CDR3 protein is CSAGYRASYEQYF. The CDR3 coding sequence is TGCAGTGCTGGGTACAGGGCAAGCTACGAGCAGTACTTC.

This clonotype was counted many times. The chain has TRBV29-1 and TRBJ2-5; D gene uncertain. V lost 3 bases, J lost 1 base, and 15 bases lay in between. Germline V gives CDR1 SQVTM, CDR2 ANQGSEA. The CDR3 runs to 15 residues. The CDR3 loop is CSVDAFSVFQETQYF. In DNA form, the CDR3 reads TGCAGCGTTGACGCCTTCTCAGTGTTCCAAGAGACCCAGTACTTC.

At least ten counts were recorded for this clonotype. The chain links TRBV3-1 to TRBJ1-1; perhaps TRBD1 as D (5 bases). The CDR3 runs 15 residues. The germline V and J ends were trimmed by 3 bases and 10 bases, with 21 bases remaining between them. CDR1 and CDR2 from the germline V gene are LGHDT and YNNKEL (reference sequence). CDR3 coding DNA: TGTGCCAGCAGCCACCTCCCCGAGCGGGGCGTGGGAGCTTTCTTT. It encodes CASSHLPERGVGAFF.

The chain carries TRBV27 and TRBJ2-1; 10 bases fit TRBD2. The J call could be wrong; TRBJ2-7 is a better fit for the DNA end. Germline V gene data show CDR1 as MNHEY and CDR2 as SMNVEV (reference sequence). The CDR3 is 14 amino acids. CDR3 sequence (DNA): TGTGCCAGCAGTTTGACTAGCGGGCACAATGAGCAGTACTTC. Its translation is CASSLTSGHNEQYF.

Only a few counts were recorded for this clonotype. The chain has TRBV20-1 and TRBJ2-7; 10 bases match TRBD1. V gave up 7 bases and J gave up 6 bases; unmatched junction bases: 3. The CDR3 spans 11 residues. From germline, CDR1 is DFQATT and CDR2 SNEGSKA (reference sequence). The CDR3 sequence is CSVGQGFEQYF. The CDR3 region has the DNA TGCAGTGTGGGACAGGGGTTCGAGCAGTACTTC.